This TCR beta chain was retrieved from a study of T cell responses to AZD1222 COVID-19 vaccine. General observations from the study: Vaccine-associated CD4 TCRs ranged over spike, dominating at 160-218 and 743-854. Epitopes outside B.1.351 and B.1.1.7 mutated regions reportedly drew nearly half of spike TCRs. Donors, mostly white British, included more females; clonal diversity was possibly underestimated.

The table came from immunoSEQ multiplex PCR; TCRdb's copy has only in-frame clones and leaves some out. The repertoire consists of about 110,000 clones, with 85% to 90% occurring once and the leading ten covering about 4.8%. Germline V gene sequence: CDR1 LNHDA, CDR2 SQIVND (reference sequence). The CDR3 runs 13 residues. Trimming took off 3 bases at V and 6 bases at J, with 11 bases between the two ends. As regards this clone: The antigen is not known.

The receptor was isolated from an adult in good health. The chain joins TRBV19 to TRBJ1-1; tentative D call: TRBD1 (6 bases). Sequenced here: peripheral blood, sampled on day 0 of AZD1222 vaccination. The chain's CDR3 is CASSIKGGSEAFF. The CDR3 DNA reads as TGTGCCAGTAGTATCAAGGGGGGATCTGAAGCTTTCTTT. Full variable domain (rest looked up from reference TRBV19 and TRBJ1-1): DGGITQSPKYLFRKEGQNVTLSCEQNLNHDAMYWYRQDPGQGLRLIYYSQIVNDFQKGDIAEGYSVSREKKESFPLTVTSAQKNPTAFYLCASSIKGGSEAFFGQGTRLTVV.